This T cell receptor beta chain derives from a study of T-cell reconstitution after alpha-beta-depleted transplantation in children. During its preparation, the TCRbeta library received unique molecular identifiers. TCRdb itself ran the PCR reads through MiXCR, one entry per CDR3 protein. The sample consists of over 550,000 distinct CDR3 sequences, about 10% of them appearing once. There are many counts of this clonotype. V lost 1 base and J lost 12, with 10 bases in between. Germline V gives CDR1 LNHNV, CDR2 YYDKDF (reference sequence). This CDR3 has 12 residues. The material was PBMCs from the stem cell graft donor, obtained from the stem cell graft. The chain uses TRBV15 and TRBJ2-1; D ambiguous. The clonotype was recovered from a human donor who donated a stem cell graft to a child with acute myeloid leukemia. The CDR3 region has the DNA TGTGCCACCAGCAGAGTGCAAGGCTGGCAGTTCTTC. Protein product: CATSRVQGWQFF.